This is a list of T cell receptor beta chains from one sample in a study of blood T cell repertoires in COVID-19. Sequencing used immunoSEQ multiplex PCR; TCRdb keeps in-frame clones, though not all of them. Of 150,000 to 200,000 clones in the sample, approximately 90% were seen once. Sequencing was carried out using peripheral blood. The source of these receptors is a man aged 45 to 65 who had recovered from COVID-19. Both conserved end residues are part of each CDR3. Fields, in order: D gene, clone size, V gene, J gene, CDR3 protein, CDR3 DNA. D genes are given only for firm matches. A clone size is listed for some rows: how often the clone was seen (once, few, many), or a class if it is expanded.

D: TRBD2; size: .; V: TRBV20-1; J: TRBJ2-5; CDR3: CSASTSGSETQYF; DNA: TGCAGTGCTAGTACTAGCGGGTCCGAGACCCAGTACTTC
D: .; size: .; V: TRBV7-3; J: TRBJ1-5; CDR3: CASSLQGEVGQPQHF; DNA: TGTGCCAGCAGCTTACAAGGGGAGGTAGGGCAGCCCCAGCATTTT
D: TRBD1; size: .; V: TRBV28; J: TRBJ1-2; CDR3: CASSGQGAGYGYTF; DNA: TGTGCCAGCAGCGGACAGGGGGCCGGGTATGGCTACACCTTC
D: TRBD1; size: once; V: TRBV30; J: TRBJ1-1; CDR3: CAWSLAGGTEAFF; DNA: TGTGCCTGGAGCTTAGCAGGGGGCACTGAAGCTTTCTTT
D: .; size: .; V: TRBV7-8; J: TRBJ1-6; CDR3: CASSPRQGRDNSPLHF; DNA: TGTGCCAGCAGCCCACGCCAGGGCAGGGATAATTCACCCCTCCACTTT
D: .; size: .; V: TRBV28; J: TRBJ2-7; CDR3: CASSPYSYEQYF; DNA: TGTGCCAGCAGTCCCTACTCCTACGAGCAGTACTTC
D: TRBD1; size: .; V: TRBV24-1; J: TRBJ1-3; CDR3: CATSDSGGGNTIYF; DNA: TGTGCCACCAGTGACTCAGGGGGAGGAAACACCATATATTTT
D: .; size: .; V: TRBV19; J: TRBJ1-2; CDR3: CASSIGRRNAGRYGYTF; DNA: TGTGCCAGTAGTATAGGGAGGCGGAACGCCGGAAGATATGGCTACACCTTC
D: .; size: few; V: TRBV5-4; J: TRBJ2-7; CDR3: CASSRGEPNEQYF; DNA: TGTGCCAGCAGCCGCGGGGAGCCCAACGAGCAGTACTTC
D: TRBD1; size: .; V: TRBV6-6; J: TRBJ2-7; CDR3: CASSRLSGTGELDYEQYF; DNA: TGTGCCAGCAGTAGATTATCCGGGACAGGGGAACTAGACTACGAGCAGTACTTC
D: .; size: .; V: TRBV5-8; J: TRBJ2-7; CDR3: CASSFGDSYELYEQYF; DNA: TGTGCCAGCAGCTTTGGAGACAGTTATGAACTCTACGAGCAGTACTTC
D: TRBD2; size: .; V: TRBV9; J: TRBJ2-5; CDR3: CASSLTLLAGETQYF; DNA: TGTGCCAGCAGCCTCACCCTCTTAGCGGGGGAGACCCAGTACTTC
D: TRBD2; size: .; V: TRBV7-9; J: TRBJ2-5; CDR3: CASSLGWLAGGQETQYF; DNA: TGTGCCAGCAGCTTAGGATGGTTGGCGGGAGGGCAAGAGACCCAGTACTTC
D: TRBD2; size: once; V: TRBV6-1; J: TRBJ2-1; CDR3: CASSVLTGRLTSGPYNEQFF; DNA: TGTGCCAGCAGTGTCTTGACAGGGCGGTTGACTAGCGGCCCGTACAATGAGCAGTTCTTC
D: TRBD1; size: .; V: TRBV9; J: TRBJ2-3; CDR3: CASSRQGGSGTDTQYF; DNA: TGTGCCAGCAGCAGACAAGGGGGCTCGGGCACAGATACGCAGTATTTT
D: .; size: .; V: TRBV14; J: TRBJ2-1; CDR3: CASSHRDFYNEQFF; DNA: TGTGCCAGCAGCCACCGGGACTTTTACAATGAGCAGTTCTTC
D: .; size: .; V: TRBV2; J: TRBJ1-5; CDR3: CASSVSRVAQPQHF; DNA: TGTGCCAGCAGTGTATCCAGGGTCGCTCAGCCCCAGCATTTT
D: TRBD2; size: .; V: TRBV6-2/TRBV6-3; J: TRBJ2-7; CDR3: CASSYSGTSVVGQYF; DNA: TGTGCCAGCAGTTACTCGGGGACTAGCGTCGTGGGGCAGTACTTC
D: .; size: .; V: TRBV15; J: TRBJ1-5; CDR3: CATSRVEGSAHF; DNA: TGTGCCACCAGCAGAGTGGAGGGGTCTGCGCATTTT
D: TRBD1; size: few; V: TRBV6-6; J: TRBJ1-1; CDR3: CASSYDRGSTEAFF; DNA: TGTGCCAGCAGTTACGACAGGGGTAGCACTGAAGCTTTCTTT